This TCR beta chain is from a study of human T cells and chemical hapten exposure. In this sample, this clonotype turned up many times. Specified time point: healthy volunteer bleed at 6 weeks. Unfractionated whole blood served as the source for total RNA extraction. TCRdb re-analysed the RACE reads in MiXCR, keeping a single row per CDR3 protein. The sample lists some 65,000 distinct CDR3 sequences, approximately 6.2% occurring once. Specimen: whole blood. The TCR sequence derives from a female donor in good health. Some clones in this sample may be carry-over from other donors' samples.

The CDR3 nucleotides are TGTGCCAGCAGACCCGGACAGGGGACAAATTCACCCCTCCACTTT. Residues: CASRPGQGTNSPLHF. The J gene is TRBJ1-6, the V gene TRBV28, with 9 bases matching TRBD1. Trimming took 6 bases from V and 7 from J; bases not matched to a gene: 7. The CDR3 loop spans 15 amino acids. Per the germline V gene, CDR1 is MDHEN and CDR2 is SYDVKM. The full variable domain, rest sourced from reference TRBV28 and TRBJ1-6, is DVKVTQSSRYLVKRTGEKVFLECVQDMDHENMFWYRQDPGLGLRLIYFSYDVKMKEKGDIPEGYSVSREKKERFSLILESASTNQTSMYLCASRPGQGTNSPLHFGNGTRLTVT.